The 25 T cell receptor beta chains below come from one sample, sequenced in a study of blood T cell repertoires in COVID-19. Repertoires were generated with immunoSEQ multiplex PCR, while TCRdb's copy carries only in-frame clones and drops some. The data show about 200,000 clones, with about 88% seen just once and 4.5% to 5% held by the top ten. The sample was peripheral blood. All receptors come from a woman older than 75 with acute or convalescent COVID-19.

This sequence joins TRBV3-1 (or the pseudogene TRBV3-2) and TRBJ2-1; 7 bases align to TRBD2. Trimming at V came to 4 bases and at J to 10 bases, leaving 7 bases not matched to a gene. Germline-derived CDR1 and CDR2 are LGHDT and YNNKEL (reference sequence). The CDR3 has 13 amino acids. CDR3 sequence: CASSPLSGTEQFF. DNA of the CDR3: TGTGCCAGCAGCCCGCTGAGCGGGACCGAGCAGTTCTTC.

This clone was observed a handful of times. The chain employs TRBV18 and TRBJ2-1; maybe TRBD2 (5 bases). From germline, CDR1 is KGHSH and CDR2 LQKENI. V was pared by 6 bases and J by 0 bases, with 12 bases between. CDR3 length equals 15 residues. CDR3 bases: TGTGCCAGCTCCCCGACTACGAGCTCCTACAATGAGCAGTTCTTC. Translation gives CASSPTTSSYNEQFF.

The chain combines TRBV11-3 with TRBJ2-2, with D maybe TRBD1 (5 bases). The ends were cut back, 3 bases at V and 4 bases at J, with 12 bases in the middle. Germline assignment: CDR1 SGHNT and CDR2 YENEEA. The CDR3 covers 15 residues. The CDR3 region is CASSLGQGSTGELFF. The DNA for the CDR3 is TGTGCCAGCAGCTTGGGGCAGGGAAGCACCGGGGAGCTGTTTTTT. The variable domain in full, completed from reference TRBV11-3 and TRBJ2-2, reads EAGVVQSPRYKIIEKKQPVAFWCNPISGHNTLYWYLQNLGQGPELLIRYENEEAVDDSQLPKDRFSAERLKGVDSTLKIQPAELGDSAVYLCASSLGQGSTGELFFGEGSRLTVL.

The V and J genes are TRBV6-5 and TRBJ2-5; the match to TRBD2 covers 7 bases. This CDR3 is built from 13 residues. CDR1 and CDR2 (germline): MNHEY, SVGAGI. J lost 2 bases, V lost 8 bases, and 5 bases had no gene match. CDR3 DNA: TGTGCCAGCGTGACTAGCTTACAAGAGACCCAGTACTTC. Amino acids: CASVTSLQETQYF.

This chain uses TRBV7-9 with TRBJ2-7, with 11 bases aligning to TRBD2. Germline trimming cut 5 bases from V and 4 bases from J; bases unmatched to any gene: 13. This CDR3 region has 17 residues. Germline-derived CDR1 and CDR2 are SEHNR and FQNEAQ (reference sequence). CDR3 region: CASSRKGTTSGSYEQYF. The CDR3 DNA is TGTGCCAGCAGCCGAAAAGGGACCACTAGCGGGAGTTACGAGCAGTACTTC.

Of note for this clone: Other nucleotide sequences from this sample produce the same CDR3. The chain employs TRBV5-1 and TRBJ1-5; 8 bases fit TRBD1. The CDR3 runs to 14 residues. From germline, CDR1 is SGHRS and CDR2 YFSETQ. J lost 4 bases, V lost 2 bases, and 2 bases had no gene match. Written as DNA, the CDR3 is TGCGCCAGCAGCTTAGGGACAGGTAATCAGCCCCAGCATTTT. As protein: CASSLGTGNQPQHF.

This CDR3 reads CASRETGGAEAFF. DNA for the CDR3: TGTGCCAGCAGGGAAACAGGGGGAGCTGAAGCTTTCTTT. The chain carries TRBV6-4 and TRBJ1-1; 8 positions match TRBD1. J was trimmed by 6 bases and V by 6 bases; bases with no gene match: 6. The CDR3 sequence is 13 residues long. Germline V CDR1 and CDR2: MRHNA, SNTAGT.

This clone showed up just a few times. The DNA of the CDR3 is TGTGCCAGCACCGGTGGACTAGCGGGATCCTACGAGCAGTACTTC. Residues: CASTGGLAGSYEQYF. The J gene is TRBJ2-7, the V gene TRBV28, with TRBD2 matching 12 bases. The CDR3 has 15 amino acids. The germline V gene encodes CDR1 MDHEN and CDR2 SYDVKM. J gave up 1 base and V 7 bases, and 5 bases lay outside the gene matches.

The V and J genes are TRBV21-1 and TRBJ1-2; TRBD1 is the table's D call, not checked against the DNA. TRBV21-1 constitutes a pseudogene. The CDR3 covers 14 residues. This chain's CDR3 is CASREKQGGSGYTF. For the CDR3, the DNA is TGTGCCAGCAGAGAAAAACAGGGGGGATCTGGCTACACCTTC.

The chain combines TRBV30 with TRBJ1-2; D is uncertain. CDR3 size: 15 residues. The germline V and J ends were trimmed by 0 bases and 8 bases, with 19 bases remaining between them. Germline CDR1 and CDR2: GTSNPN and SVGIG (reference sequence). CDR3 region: CAWSVRPSEVRGYTF. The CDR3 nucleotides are TGTGCCTGGAGTGTACGCCCCAGCGAAGTGCGAGGCTACACCTTC.

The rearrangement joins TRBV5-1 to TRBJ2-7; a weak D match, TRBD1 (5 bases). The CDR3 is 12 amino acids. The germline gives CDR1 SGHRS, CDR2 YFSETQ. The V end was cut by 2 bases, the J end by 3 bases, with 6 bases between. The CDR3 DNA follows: TGCGCCAGCAGCTTCGACAGCTACGAGCAGTACTTC. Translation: CASSFDSYEQYF.

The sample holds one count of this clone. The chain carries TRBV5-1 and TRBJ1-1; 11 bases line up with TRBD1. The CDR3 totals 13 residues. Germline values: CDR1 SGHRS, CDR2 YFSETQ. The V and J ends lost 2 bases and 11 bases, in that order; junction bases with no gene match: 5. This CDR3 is CASSLGQGASAFF. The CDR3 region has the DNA TGCGCCAGCAGCTTAGGACAGGGGGCGTCGGCTTTCTTT.

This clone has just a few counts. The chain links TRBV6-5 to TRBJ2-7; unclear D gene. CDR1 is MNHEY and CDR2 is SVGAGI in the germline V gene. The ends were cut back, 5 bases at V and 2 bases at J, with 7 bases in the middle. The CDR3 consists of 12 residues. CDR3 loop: CASSNSAYEQYF. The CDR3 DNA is TGTGCCAGCAGTAACAGTGCCTACGAGCAGTACTTC.

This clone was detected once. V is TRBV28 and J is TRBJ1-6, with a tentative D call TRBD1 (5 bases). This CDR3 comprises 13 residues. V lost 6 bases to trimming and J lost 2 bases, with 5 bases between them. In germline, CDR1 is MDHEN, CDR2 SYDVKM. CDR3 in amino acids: CASRGPYNSPLHF. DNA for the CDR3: TGTGCCAGCAGGGGGCCCTATAATTCACCCCTCCACTTT. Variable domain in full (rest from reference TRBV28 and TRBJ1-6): DVKVTQSSRYLVKRTGEKVFLECVQDMDHENMFWYRQDPGLGLRLIYFSYDVKMKEKGDIPEGYSVSREKKERFSLILESASTNQTSMYLCASRGPYNSPLHFGNGTRLTVT.

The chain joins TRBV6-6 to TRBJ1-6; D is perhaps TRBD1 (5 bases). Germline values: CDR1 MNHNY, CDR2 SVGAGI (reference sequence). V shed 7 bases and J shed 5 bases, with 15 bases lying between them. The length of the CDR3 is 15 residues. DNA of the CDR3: TGTGCCAGCACCTCCCAGGGAACCGATAATTCACCCCTCCACTTT. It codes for CASTSQGTDNSPLHF.

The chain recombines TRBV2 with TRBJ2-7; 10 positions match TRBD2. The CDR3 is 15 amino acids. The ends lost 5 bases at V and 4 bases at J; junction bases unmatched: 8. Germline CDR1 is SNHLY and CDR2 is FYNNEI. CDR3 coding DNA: TGTGCCAGCAGTCCTTCTAGCGGGAGATTGTACGAGCAGTACTTC. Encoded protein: CASSPSSGRLYEQYF.

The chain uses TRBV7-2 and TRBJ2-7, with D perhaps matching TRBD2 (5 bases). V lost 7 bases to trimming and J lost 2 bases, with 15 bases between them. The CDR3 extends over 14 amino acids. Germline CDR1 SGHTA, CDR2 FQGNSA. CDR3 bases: TGTGCCAGCAAAAAAACTAGTTTCGCCTACGAGCAGTACTTC. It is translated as CASKKTSFAYEQYF.

CDR3 in DNA: TGCGCCAGCAGTGCTTACAGGTCTGAGCCCCAGCATTTT. Amino acid sequence: CASSAYRSEPQHF. The chain has TRBV10-1 and TRBJ1-5; possibly TRBD1 for D (5 bases). Germline V lookup: CDR1 WNHNN, CDR2 SYGVQD (reference sequence). The CDR3 is 13 amino acids. V was cut by 4 bases and J by 8 bases, with 12 bases left in between.

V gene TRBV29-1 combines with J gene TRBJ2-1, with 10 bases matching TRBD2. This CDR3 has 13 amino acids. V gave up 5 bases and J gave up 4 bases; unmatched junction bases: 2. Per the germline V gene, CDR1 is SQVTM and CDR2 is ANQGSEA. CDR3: CSVPSGGYNEQFF. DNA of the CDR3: TGCAGCGTTCCTAGCGGGGGTTACAATGAGCAGTTCTTC.

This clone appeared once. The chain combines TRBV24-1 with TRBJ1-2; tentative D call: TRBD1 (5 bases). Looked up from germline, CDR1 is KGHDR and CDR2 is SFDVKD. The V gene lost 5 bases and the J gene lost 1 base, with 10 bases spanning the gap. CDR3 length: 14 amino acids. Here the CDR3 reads CATSVAGGNYGYTF. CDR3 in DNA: TGTGCCACCAGTGTTGCGGGGGGTAACTATGGCTACACCTTC.

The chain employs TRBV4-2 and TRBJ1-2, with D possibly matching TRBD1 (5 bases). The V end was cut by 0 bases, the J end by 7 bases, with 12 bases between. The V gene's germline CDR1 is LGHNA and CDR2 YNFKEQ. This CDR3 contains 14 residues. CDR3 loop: CASSQDPGGSGYTF. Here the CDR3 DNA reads TGTGCCAGCAGCCAAGATCCTGGGGGGTCTGGCTACACCTTC.

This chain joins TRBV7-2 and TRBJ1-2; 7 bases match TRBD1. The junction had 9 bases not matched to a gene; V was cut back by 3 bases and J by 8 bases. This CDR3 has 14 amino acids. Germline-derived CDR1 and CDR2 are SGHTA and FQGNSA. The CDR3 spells CASSLNRGPLGYTF. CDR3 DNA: TGTGCCAGCAGCTTGAACAGGGGACCGCTGGGCTACACCTTC.

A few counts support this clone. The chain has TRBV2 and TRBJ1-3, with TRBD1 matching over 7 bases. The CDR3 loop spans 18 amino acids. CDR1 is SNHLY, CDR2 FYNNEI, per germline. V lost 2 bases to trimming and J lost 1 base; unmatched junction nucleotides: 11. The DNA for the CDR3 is TGTGCCAGCAGTGAACCGACAGGGAGTGGGGCTTCTGGAAACACCATATATTTT. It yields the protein CASSEPTGSGASGNTIYF.

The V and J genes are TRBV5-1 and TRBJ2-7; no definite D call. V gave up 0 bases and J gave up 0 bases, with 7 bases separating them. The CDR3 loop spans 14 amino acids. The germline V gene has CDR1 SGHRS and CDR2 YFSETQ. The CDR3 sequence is CASSLGRHSYEQYF. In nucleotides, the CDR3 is TGCGCCAGCAGCTTGGGCAGACACTCCTACGAGCAGTACTTC.

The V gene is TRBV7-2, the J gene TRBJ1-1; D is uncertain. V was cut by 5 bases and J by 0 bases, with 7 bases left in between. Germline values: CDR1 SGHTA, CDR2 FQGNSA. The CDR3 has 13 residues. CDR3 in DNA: TGTGCCAGCAGCCCACACCTGAACACTGAAGCTTTCTTT. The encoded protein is CASSPHLNTEAFF.